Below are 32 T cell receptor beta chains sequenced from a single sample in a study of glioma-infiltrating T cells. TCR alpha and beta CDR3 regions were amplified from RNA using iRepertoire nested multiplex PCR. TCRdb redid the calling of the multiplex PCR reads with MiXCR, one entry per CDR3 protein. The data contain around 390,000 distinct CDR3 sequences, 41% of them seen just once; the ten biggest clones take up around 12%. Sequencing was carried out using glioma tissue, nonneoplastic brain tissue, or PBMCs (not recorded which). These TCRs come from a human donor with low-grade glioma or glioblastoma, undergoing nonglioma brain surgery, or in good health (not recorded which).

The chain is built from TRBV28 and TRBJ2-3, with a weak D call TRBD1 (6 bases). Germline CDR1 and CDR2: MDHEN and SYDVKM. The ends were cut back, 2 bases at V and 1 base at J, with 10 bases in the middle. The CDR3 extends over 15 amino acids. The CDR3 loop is CASSLAGAGTDTQYF. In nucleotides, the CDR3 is TGTGCCAGCAGTTTAGCAGGGGCTGGCACAGATACGCAGTATTTT.

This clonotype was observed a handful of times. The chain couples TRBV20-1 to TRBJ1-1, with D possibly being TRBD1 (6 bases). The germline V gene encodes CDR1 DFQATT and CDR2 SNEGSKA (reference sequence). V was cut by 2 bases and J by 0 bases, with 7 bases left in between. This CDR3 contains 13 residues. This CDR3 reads CSARWTVNTEAFF. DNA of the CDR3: TGCAGTGCTAGATGGACAGTGAACACTGAAGCTTTCTTT.

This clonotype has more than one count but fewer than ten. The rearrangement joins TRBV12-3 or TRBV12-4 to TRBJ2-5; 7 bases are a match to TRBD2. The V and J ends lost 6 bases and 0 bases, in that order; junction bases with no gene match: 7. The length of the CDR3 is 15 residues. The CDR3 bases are TGTGCCAGCAGCCTGGCTAGCGGCAACCAAGAGACCCAGTACTTC. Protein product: CASSLASGNQETQYF.

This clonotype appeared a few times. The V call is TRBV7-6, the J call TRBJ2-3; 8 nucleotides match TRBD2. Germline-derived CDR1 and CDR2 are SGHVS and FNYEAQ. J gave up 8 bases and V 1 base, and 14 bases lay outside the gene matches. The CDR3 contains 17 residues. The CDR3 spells CASSLEVAGPRLSTQYF. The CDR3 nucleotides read TGTGCCAGCAGCTTAGAAGTAGCGGGACCTCGCCTCAGTACGCAGTATTTT.

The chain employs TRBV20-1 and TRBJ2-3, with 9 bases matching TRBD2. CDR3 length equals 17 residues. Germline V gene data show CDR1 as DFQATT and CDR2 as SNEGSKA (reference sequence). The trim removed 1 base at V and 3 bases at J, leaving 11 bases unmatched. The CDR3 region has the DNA TGCAGTGCTAGAGGTTGGGTAGCGGGGGAACGAACAGATACGCAGTATTTT. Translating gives CSARGWVAGERTDTQYF.

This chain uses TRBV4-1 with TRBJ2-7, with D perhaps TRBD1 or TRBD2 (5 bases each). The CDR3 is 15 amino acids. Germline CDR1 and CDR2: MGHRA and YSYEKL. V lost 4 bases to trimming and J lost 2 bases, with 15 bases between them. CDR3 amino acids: CASSRTGTGTYEQYF. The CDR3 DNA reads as TGCGCCAGCAGCCGAACCGGGACGGGCACCTACGAGCAGTACTTC.

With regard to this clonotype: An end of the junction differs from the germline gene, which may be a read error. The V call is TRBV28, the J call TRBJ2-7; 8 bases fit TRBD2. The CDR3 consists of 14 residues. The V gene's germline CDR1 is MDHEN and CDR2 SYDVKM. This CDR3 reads CASRPTSGPYGQYF. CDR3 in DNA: TGTGCCAGCAGGCCAACTAGCGGCCCCTACGGGCAGTACTTC.

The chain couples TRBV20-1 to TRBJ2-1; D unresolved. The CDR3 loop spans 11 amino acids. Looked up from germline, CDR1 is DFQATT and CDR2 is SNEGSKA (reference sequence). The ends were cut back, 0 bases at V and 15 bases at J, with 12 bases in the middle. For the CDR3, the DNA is TGCAGTGCTAGAGATAAACTGCCGACGTTCTTC. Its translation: CSARDKLPTFF.

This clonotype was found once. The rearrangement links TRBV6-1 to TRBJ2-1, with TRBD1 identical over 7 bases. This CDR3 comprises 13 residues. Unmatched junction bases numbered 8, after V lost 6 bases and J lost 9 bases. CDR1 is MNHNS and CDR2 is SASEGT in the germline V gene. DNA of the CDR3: TGTGCCAGCAGACCGGGACAGTCCCGTGAGCAGTTCTTC. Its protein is CASRPGQSREQFF.

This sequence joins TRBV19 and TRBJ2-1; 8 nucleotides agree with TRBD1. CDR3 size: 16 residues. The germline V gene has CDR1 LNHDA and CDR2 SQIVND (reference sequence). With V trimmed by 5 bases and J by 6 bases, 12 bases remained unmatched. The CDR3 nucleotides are TGTGCCAGTAGTGACAGGGGAAAAGGGGTACTCAATGAGCAGTTCTTC. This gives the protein CASSDRGKGVLNEQFF.

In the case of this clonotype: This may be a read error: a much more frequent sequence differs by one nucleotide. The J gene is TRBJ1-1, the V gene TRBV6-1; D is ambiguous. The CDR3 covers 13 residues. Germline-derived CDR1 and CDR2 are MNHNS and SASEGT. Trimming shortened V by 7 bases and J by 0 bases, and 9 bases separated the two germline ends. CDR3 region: CASTRTMNTEAFF. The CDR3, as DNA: TGTGCCAGCACTCGGACCATGAACACTGAAGCTTTCTTT.

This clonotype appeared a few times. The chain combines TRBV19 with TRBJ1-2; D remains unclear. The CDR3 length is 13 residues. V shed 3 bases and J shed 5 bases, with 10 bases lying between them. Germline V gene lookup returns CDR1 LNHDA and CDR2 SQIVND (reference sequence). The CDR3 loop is CASSMTNNYGYTF. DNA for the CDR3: TGTGCCAGTAGTATGACAAACAATTATGGCTACACCTTC.

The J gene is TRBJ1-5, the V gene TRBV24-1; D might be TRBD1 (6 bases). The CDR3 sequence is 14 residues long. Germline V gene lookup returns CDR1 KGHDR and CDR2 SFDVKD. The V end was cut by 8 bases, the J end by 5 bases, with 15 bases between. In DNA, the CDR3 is TGTGCCACCAAAGGGGCAGGGGTAGATCAGCCCCAGCATTTT. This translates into CATKGAGVDQPQHF.

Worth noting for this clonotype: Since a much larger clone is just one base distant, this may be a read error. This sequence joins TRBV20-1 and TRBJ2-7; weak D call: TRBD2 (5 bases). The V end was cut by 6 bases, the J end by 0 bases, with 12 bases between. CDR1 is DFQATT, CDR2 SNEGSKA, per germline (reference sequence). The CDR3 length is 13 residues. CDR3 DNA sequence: TGCAGTGCCCCCACAGCGGACTCCTACGAGCAGTACTTC. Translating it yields CSAPTADSYEQYF.

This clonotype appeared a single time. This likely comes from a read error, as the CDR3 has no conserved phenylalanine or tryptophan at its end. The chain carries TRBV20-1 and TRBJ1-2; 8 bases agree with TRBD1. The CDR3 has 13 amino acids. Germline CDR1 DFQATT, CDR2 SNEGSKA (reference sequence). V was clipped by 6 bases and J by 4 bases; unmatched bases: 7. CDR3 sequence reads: CSAMDRVSYGYTL. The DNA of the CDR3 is TGCAGTGCCATGGACAGGGTTTCCTATGGCTACACCCTC.

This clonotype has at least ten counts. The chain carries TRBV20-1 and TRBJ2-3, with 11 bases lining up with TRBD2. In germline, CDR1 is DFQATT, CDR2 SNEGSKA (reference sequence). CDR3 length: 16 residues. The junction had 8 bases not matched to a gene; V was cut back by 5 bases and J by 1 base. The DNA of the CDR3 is TGCAGTGCTTCGATTCTACTAGCGGGGGGCACAGATACGCAGTATTTT. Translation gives CSASILLAGGTDTQYF.

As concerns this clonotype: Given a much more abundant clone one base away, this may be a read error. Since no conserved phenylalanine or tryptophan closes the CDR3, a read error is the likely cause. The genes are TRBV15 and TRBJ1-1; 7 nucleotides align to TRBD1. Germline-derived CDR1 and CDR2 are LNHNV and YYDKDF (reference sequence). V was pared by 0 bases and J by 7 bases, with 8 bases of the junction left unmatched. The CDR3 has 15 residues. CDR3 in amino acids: CATSRDLPGGVEAFS. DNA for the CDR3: TGTGCCACCAGCAGAGATTTACCAGGGGGAGTTGAAGCTTTCTCT.

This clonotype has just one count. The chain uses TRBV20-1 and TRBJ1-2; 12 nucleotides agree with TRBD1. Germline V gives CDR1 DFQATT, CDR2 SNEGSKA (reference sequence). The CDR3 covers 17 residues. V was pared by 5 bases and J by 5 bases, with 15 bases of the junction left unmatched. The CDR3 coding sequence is TGCAGTGCTCTACTGCTGGGACAGGGGGCAATTAAATATGGCTACACCTTC. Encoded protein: CSALLLGQGAIKYGYTF.

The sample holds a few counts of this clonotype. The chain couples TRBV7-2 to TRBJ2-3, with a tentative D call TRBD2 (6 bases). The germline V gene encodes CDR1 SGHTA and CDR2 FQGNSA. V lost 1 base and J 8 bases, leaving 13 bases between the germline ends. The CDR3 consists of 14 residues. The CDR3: CASSLGLTSSTQYF. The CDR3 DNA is TGTGCCAGCAGCTTAGGATTGACTAGTTCTACGCAGTATTTT.

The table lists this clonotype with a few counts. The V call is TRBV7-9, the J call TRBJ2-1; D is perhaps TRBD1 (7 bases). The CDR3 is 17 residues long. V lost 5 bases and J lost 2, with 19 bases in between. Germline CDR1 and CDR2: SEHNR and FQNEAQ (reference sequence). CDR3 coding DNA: TGTGCCAGCAGCCCCACGACAGGGCGGGGACCCTACAATGAGCAGTTCTTC. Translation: CASSPTTGRGPYNEQFF. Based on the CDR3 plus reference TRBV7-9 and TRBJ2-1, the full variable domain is DTGVSQNPRHKITKRGQNVTFRCDPISEHNRLYWYRQTLGQGPEFLTYFQNEAQLEKSRLLSDRFSAERPKGSFSTLEIQRTEQGDSAMYLCASSPTTGRGPYNEQFFGPGTRLTVL.

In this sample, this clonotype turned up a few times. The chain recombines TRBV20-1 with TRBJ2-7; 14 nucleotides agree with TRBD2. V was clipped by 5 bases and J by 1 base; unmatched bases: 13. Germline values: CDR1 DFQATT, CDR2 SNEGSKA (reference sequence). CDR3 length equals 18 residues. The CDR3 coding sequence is TGCAGTGCTCGCGCCGTCCCGGGACTAGCGGGAGATTCCTACGAGCAGTACTTC. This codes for CSARAVPGLAGDSYEQYF.

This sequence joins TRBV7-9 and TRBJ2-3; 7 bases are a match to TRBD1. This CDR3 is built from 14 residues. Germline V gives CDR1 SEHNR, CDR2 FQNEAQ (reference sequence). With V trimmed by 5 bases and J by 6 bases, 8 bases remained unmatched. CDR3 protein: CASSRSQGSDTQYF. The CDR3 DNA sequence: TGTGCCAGCAGCAGATCACAGGGGTCGGATACGCAGTATTTT.

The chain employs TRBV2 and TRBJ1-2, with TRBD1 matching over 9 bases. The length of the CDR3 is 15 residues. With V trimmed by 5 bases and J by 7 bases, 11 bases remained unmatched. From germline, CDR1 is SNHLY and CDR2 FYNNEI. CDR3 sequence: CASSTGQGLHCGYTF. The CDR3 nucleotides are TGTGCCAGCAGTACGGGACAGGGTTTGCACTGTGGCTACACCTTC.

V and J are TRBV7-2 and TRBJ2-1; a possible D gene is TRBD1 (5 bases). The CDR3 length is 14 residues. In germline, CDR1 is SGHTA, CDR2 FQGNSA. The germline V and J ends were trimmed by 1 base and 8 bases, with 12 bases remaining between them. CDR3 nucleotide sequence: TGTGCCAGCAGCTTAGTTCCAGGGTGGTATGAGCAGTTCTTC. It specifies CASSLVPGWYEQFF. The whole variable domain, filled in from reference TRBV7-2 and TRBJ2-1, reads GAGVSQSPSNKVTEKGKDVELRCDPISGHTALYWYRQSLGQGLEFLIYFQGNSAPDKSGLPSDRFSAERTGGSVSTLTIQRTQQEDSAVYLCASSLVPGWYEQFFGPGTRLTVL.

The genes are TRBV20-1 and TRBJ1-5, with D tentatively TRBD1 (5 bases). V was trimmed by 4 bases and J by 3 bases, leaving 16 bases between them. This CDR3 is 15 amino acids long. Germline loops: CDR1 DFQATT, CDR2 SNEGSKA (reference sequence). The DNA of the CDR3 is TGCAGTGCTATGGAACGGGGGAATACCAATCAGCCCCAGCATTTT. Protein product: CSAMERGNTNQPQHF.

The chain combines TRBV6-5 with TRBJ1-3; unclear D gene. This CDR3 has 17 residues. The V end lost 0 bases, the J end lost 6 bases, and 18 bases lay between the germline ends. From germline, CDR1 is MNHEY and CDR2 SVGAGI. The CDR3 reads CASSYSSDGGWSNTIYF. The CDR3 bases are TGTGCCAGCAGTTACTCGAGTGACGGTGGCTGGTCAAACACCATATATTTT.

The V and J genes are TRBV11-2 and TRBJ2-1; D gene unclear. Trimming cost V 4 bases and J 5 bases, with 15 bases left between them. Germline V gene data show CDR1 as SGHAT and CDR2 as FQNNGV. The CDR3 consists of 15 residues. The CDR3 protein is CASSSLSGRHNEQFF. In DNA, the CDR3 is TGTGCCAGCAGCTCCCTATCTGGTCGTCACAATGAGCAGTTCTTC.

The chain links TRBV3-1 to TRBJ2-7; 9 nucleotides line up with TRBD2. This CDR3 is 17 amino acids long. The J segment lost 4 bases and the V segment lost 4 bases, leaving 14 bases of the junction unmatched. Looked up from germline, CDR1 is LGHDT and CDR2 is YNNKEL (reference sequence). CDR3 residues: CASSPMSGLAMVYEQYF. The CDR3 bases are TGTGCCAGCAGCCCGATGTCGGGACTAGCCATGGTGTACGAGCAGTACTTC.

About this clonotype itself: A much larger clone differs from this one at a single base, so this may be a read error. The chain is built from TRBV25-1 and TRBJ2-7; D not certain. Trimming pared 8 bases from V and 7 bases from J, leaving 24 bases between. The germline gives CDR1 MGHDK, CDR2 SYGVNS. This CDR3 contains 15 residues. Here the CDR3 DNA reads TGTGCCAGCGACGGAGCTTCACAGATACGTAGGGAGCAGTACTTC. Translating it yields CASDGASQIRREQYF.

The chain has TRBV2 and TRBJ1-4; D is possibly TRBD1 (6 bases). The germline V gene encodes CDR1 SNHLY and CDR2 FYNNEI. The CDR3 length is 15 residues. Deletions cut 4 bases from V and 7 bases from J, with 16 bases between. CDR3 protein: CASSANDRNSEKLFF. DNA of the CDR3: TGTGCCAGCAGTGCAAACGACAGGAATAGTGAAAAACTGTTTTTT.

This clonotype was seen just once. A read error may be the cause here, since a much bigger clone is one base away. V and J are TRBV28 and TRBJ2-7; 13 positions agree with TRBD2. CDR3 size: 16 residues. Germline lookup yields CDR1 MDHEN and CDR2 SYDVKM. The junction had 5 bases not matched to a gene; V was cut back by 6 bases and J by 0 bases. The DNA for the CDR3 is TGTGCCAGCAGGATAGGGACTAGCGGGACCTCCTACGAGCAGTACTTC. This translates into CASRIGTSGTSYEQYF.

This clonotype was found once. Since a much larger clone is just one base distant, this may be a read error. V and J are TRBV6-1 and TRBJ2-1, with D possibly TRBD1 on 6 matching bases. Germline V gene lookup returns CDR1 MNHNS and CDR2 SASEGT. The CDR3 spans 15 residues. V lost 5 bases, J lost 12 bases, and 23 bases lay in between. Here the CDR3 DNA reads TGTGCCAGCAGTCCCCCGAGACAGGATCGAGGTTTGCAGTTCTTC. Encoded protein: CASSPPRQDRGLQFF.